The 24 T cell receptor beta chains presented below share a single source sample, sequenced in a study of technical replicates of blood from several donors. The data were produced by immunoSEQ multiplex PCR, yet TCRdb's version contains in-frame clones alone and is incomplete. The data show 95,000 to 100,000 clones, about 94% seen once. The source material was T cells isolated from PBMCs. The origin of the receptors is a human donor in good health.

This clone was seen just once. This chain uses TRBV25-1 with TRBJ2-7, with 9 bases aligning to TRBD1. Looked up from germline, CDR1 is MGHDK and CDR2 is SYGVNS. The junction had 16 bases not matched to a gene; V was cut back by 7 bases and J by 6 bases. This CDR3 is 16 amino acids long. CDR3 amino acids: CASTQKGGTGTPEQYF. The CDR3 coding sequence is TGTGCCAGCACTCAAAAAGGAGGGACAGGGACCCCCGAGCAGTACTTC.

This chain links TRBV6-1 with TRBJ2-5; 9 bases match TRBD1. J gave up 1 base and V 3 bases, and 3 bases lay outside the gene matches. Germline loops: CDR1 MNHNS, CDR2 SASEGT. The CDR3 runs 15 residues. CDR3 in DNA: TGTGCCAGCAGTGAGGACAGGGGCATCCAAGAGACCCAGTACTTC. Its protein product is CASSEDRGIQETQYF.

This clone appeared a single time. The J gene is TRBJ1-2, the V gene TRBV2; TRBD1 matches 10 bases. Trimming cost V 3 bases and J 5 bases; bases outside gene matches: 3. The CDR3 length is 14 residues. CDR1 SNHLY and CDR2 FYNNEI come from the germline V gene. The DNA for the CDR3 is TGTGCCAGCAGTGACGACAGGGGGCCTTATGGCTACACCTTC. Protein product: CASSDDRGPYGYTF.

The gene calls are TRBV5-4 and TRBJ2-1; 10 nucleotides line up with TRBD2. After removal of 6 bases from V and 6 bases from J, the junction contained 6 bases not matched to a gene. The germline gives CDR1 SGHNT, CDR2 YYREEE (reference sequence). CDR3 size: 14 residues. As DNA, the CDR3 is TGTGCCAGCACCGAGCGGGAGGGCCTCAATGAGCAGTTCTTC. This gives the protein CASTEREGLNEQFF.

The chain employs TRBV7-9 and TRBJ2-4, with D unclear. The V gene lost 4 bases and the J gene lost 0 bases, with 10 bases spanning the gap. This CDR3 spans 15 amino acids. Germline-derived CDR1 and CDR2 are SEHNR and FQNEAQ (reference sequence). CDR3 in amino acids: CASSSSTLAKNIQYF. CDR3 nucleotides: TGTGCCAGCAGCTCGAGCACCCTAGCCAAAAACATTCAGTACTTC.

CDR3 region: CASIGQINTEAFF. In nucleotides, the CDR3 is TGTGCCAGCATAGGACAAATTAACACTGAAGCTTTCTTT. The rearrangement uses TRBV7-9 and TRBJ1-1; maybe TRBD1 (5 bases). This CDR3 is 13 amino acids long. V lost 7 bases, J lost 2 bases, and 11 bases lay in between. Germline-derived CDR1 and CDR2 are SEHNR and FQNEAQ (reference sequence).

The count of this clone is one. The CDR3 region is CASSIRQAYGYTF. CDR3 bases: TGCGCCAGCAGCATTCGACAGGCGTATGGCTACACCTTC. This chain uses TRBV5-1 with TRBJ1-2; tentatively, D is TRBD1 (6 bases). The germline gives CDR1 SGHRS, CDR2 YFSETQ. Trimming took 4 bases from V and 5 from J, leaving 12 bases between them. The CDR3 contains 13 residues.

The chain links TRBV5-1 to TRBJ2-7; TRBD1 is a possible D gene (5 bases). The V end lost 0 bases, the J end lost 1 base, and 11 bases lay between the germline ends. The CDR3 contains 15 residues. Germline-derived CDR1 and CDR2 are SGHRS and YFSETQ. The CDR3 coding sequence is TGCGCCAGCAGCTTGGGGCAGGGATTTTCCTACGAGCAGTACTTC. It codes for CASSLGQGFSYEQYF.

The gene calls are TRBV5-1 and TRBJ2-3, with D uncertain. Germline V lookup: CDR1 SGHRS, CDR2 YFSETQ. The CDR3 has 15 residues. With 0 bases removed from V and 1 base from J, the gap between germline ends came to 9 bases. The CDR3 region has the DNA TGCGCCAGCAGCTTGGGGTCGAGGCGCACAGATACGCAGTATTTT. Translating gives CASSLGSRRTDTQYF.

The gene calls are TRBV10-3 and TRBJ2-7, with 7 bases matching TRBD1. CDR1 is ENHRY and CDR2 is SYGVKD in the germline V gene. The length of the CDR3 is 15 residues. Trimming cost V 6 bases and J 3 bases; bases outside gene matches: 11. CDR3 coding DNA: TGTGCCATCAGCACCGGACAGGCAGGGGGCTACGAGCAGTACTTC. This encodes CAISTGQAGGYEQYF.

The chain carries TRBV28 and TRBJ1-1, with a weak D call TRBD1 (6 bases). Germline V lookup: CDR1 MDHEN, CDR2 SYDVKM. V lost 6 bases, J lost 7 bases, and 15 bases lay in between. The length of the CDR3 is 13 residues. CDR3 sequence: CASRSDRSDEAFF. CDR3 DNA sequence: TGTGCCAGCAGGAGTGACAGGTCTGATGAAGCTTTCTTT.

J is TRBJ1-6 and V is TRBV10-3, with a tentative D call TRBD1 (6 bases). The V gene's germline CDR1 is ENHRY and CDR2 SYGVKD. The V end lost 4 bases, the J end lost 8 bases, and 12 bases lay between the germline ends. This CDR3 has 14 residues. CDR3: CAISVAGVDSPLHF. In nucleotides, the CDR3 is TGTGCCATCAGTGTGGCAGGGGTAGATTCACCCCTCCACTTT.

The J gene is TRBJ2-7, the V gene TRBV2; possible D gene TRBD1, 6 bases. The germline V gene has CDR1 SNHLY and CDR2 FYNNEI. V was trimmed by 3 bases and J by 4 bases, leaving 13 bases between them. The CDR3 is 14 residues long. The CDR3 spells CASSDSGQKYEQYF. The DNA for the CDR3 is TGTGCCAGCAGTGACTCCGGACAGAAATACGAGCAGTACTTC.

The chain recombines TRBV19 with TRBJ2-1; the match to TRBD2 covers 11 bases. Germline V gene data show CDR1 as LNHDA and CDR2 as SQIVND (reference sequence). The CDR3 sequence is 17 residues long. Trimming removed 4 bases from V and 5 bases from J; junction bases left unmatched: 10. The CDR3 here is CASSTRLRLAGNNEQFF. The CDR3 region has the DNA TGTGCCAGTAGTACCCGGTTGAGACTAGCGGGAAACAATGAGCAGTTCTTC.

Only a few counts were recorded for this clone. The missing conserved phenylalanine or tryptophan at the end of this CDR3 makes a read error likely. The limits of the CDR3 on the DNA are not certain, so only TCRdb's listed CDR3 is given. V usage is TRBV29-1 and J usage is TRBJ1-3. The germline V gene has CDR1 SQVTM and CDR2 ANQGSEA. A total of 8 residues make up the CDR3, ends included. The CDR3 sequence: CSVEDGGR.

This chain joins TRBV7-2 and TRBJ2-1, with D possibly TRBD2 on 6 matching bases. The CDR3 spans 16 residues. CDR1 and CDR2 from the germline V gene are SGHTA and FQGNSA. Trimming left V 3 bases short and J 6 bases short, with 18 bases between. The DNA of the CDR3 is TGTGCCAGCAGCTTCGGCTCGGGACTCCTTGTCAATGAGCAGTTCTTC. Translated, it gives CASSFGSGLLVNEQFF. The whole variable domain, remainder taken from reference TRBV7-2 and TRBJ2-1, is GAGVSQSPSNKVTEKGKDVELRCDPISGHTALYWYRQSLGQGLEFLIYFQGNSAPDKSGLPSDRFSAERTGGSVSTLTIQRTQQEDSAVYLCASSFGSGLLVNEQFFGPGTRLTVL.

The chain has TRBV6-1 and TRBJ1-1, with TRBD1 as a possible D gene (6 bases). Germline V gene sequence: CDR1 MNHNS, CDR2 SASEGT. The CDR3 spans 14 residues. The ends were cut back, 6 bases at V and 1 base at J, with 12 bases in the middle. The CDR3: CASSPGTTNTEAFF. The CDR3 DNA reads as TGTGCCAGCAGCCCCGGGACAACGAACACTGAAGCTTTCTTT.

J is TRBJ2-2 and V is TRBV6-5; possible D gene TRBD2, 7 bases. The length of the CDR3 is 15 residues. V was clipped by 10 bases and J by 7 bases, with 22 bases between them. CDR1 and CDR2 (germline): MNHEY, SVGAGI. In nucleotides, the CDR3 is TGTGCCACGTCCCCAAGAGGGGGGGCGGACGGGGAGCTGTTTTTT. Residues: CATSPRGGADGELFF.

The rearrangement links TRBV5-4 to TRBJ2-2; 7 positions agree with TRBD2. The CDR3 is made up of 14 amino acids. Germline values: CDR1 SGHNT, CDR2 YYREEE (reference sequence). V dropped 6 bases and J dropped 5; count of bases not matched to a gene: 7. The DNA for the CDR3 is TGTGCCAGCACCTCCGTGGGGGGGACCGGGGAGCTGTTTTTT. Its translation: CASTSVGGTGELFF.

The chain combines TRBV10-3 with TRBJ1-4; D possibly corresponds to TRBD1 (5 bases). With 2 bases removed from V and 8 bases from J, the gap between germline ends came to 24 bases. The CDR3 has 18 residues. Per the germline V gene, CDR1 is ENHRY and CDR2 is SYGVKD. In nucleotides, the CDR3 is TGTGCCATCAGTGAGAACAAGGCCAGGGAGGGGCTAAGGGAAAAACTGTTTTTT. Translating gives CAISENKAREGLREKLFF.

The chain joins TRBV18 to TRBJ1-2; TRBD1 matches at 10 bases. Germline CDR1 reads KGHSH; CDR2 reads LQKENI. This CDR3 comprises 16 residues. Trimming cost V 3 bases and J 0 bases; bases outside gene matches: 4. DNA of the CDR3: TGTGCCAGCTCACCGACAGGGGGCCTATCTAACTATGGCTACACCTTC. This encodes CASSPTGGLSNYGYTF.

The chain employs TRBV6-1 and TRBJ2-7, with 11 bases identical to TRBD1. This CDR3 has 14 amino acids. With V trimmed by 8 bases and J by 2 bases, 5 bases remained unmatched. The germline CDR1 and CDR2 sequences are MNHNS and SASEGT. As DNA, the CDR3 is TGTGCCAGCGGGGGGGACAGGGGGACCTACGAGCAGTACTTC. Translation: CASGGDRGTYEQYF.

This sequence joins TRBV5-1 and TRBJ2-7; perhaps TRBD1 as D (7 bases). V dropped 3 bases and J dropped 5 bases, with 18 bases sitting between them. The CDR3 is 15 amino acids. From germline, CDR1 is SGHRS and CDR2 YFSETQ. CDR3 amino acids: CASSSRQGRRDEQYF. In DNA form, the CDR3 reads TGCGCCAGCAGCTCGCGACAGGGTCGGAGGGACGAGCAGTACTTC. Using reference TRBV5-1 and TRBJ2-7 for the parts outside the CDR3, the full variable domain is KAGVTQTPRYLIKTRGQQVTLSCSPISGHRSVSWYQQTPGQGLQFLFEYFSETQRNKGNFPGRFSGRQFSNSRSEMNVSTLELGDSALYLCASSSRQGRRDEQYFGPGTRLTVT.

The chain combines TRBV19 with TRBJ2-7; 7 nucleotides line up with TRBD1. The trim removed 6 bases at V and 0 bases at J, leaving 8 bases unmatched. The CDR3 is 15 amino acids. CDR1 and CDR2 (germline): LNHDA, SQIVND (reference sequence). The CDR3 DNA sequence: TGTGCCAGTAGCCTCACAGACAGGGACTCCTACGAGCAGTACTTC. It yields the protein CASSLTDRDSYEQYF.